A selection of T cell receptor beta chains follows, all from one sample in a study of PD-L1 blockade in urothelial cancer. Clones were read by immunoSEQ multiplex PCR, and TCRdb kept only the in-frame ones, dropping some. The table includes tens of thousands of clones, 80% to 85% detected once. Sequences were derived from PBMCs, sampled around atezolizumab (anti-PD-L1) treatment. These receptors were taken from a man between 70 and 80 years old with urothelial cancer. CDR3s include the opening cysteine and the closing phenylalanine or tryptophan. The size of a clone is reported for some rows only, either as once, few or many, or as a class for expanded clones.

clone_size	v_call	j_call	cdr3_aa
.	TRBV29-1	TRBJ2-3	CSVEQGAVYTQYF
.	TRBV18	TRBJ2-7	CASSPRGGKTYEQYF
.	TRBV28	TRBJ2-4	CASSFGAVGIQYF
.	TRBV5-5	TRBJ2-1	CASSLVGGLYNEQFF
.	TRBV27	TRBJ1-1	CASSSTARDTEAFF
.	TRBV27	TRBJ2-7	CASSLGGQYEQYF
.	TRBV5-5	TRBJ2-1	CASSLDPTSYNEQFF
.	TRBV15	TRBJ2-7	CATSREGSGLRSEQYF
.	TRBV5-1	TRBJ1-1	CASTTNVLTNTEAFF
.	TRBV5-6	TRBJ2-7	CASSLFRTGLIEQYF
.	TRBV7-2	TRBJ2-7	CASRSAGASYEQYF
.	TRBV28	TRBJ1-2	CASSLAAGNGYTF
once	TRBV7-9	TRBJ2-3	CASSLTGWADTQYF
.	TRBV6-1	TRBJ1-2	CASSDPPRHNGYTF
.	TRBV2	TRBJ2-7	CASGRGNSEQYF
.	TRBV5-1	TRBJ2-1	CASSLDGTSGSSSYNEQFF
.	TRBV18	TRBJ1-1	CASSPRGGQTEAFF
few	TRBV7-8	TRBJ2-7	CASTAQGDGEEQYF
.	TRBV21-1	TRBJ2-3	CASSSAGERLNETDTQYF
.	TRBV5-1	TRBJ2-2	CASSLTGGNGELFF
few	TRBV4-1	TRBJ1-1	CASSQASGGGSTEAFF
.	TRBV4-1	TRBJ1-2	CASSQYTDSSYGYTF
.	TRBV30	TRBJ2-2	CAWSVLGGRALRTGELFF
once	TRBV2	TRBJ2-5	CASSLTTGVETQYF
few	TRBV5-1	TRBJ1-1	CASSDIDRGENTEAFF
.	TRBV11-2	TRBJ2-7	CASSLVTGYDYEQYF
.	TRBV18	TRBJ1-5	CASSPFRDDQPQHF
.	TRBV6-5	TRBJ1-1	CASSRHVRNTEAFF
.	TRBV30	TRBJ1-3	CALRGISNSGNTIYF
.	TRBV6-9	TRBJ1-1	CASSLLARTEAFF
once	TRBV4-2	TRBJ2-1	CASSQDVSGRTHNEQFF
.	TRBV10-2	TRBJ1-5	CASSDKSLGSNQPQHF
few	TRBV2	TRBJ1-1	CASRTGGVGTEAFF
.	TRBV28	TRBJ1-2	CASSQQGGGYTF
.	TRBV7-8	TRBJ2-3	CASSLEPDTQYF
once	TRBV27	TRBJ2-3	CASSLVRERPDTQYF
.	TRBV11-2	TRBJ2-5	CASSSGGLAQYF
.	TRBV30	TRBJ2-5	CAWSGSGGETQYF
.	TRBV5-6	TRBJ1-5	CASSLGVGGGTNQPQHF
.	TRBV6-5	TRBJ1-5	CASSLDRDNQPQHF
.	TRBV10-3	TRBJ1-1	CAISIYGNTEAFF
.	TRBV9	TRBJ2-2	CASSAVAGGNSGELFF
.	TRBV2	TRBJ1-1	CASSAREAEAFF
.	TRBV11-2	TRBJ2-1	CASSLVSIPNGYNEQFF
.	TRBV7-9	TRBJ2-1	CASSPGDGGRARNEQFF
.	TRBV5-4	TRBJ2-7	CASSSPSSSYEQYF
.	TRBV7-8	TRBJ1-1	CASSANRGPNTEAFF
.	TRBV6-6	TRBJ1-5	CASSRTGVYQPQHF
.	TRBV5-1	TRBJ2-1	CASSLSGTSGRSEQFF
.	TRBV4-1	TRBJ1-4	CASSQDRDSLSEKLFF
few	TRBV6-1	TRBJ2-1	CASSVGASGDSEQFF
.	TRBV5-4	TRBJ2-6	CASSNGANVLTF
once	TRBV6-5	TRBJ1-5	CASSSNRGNQPQHF